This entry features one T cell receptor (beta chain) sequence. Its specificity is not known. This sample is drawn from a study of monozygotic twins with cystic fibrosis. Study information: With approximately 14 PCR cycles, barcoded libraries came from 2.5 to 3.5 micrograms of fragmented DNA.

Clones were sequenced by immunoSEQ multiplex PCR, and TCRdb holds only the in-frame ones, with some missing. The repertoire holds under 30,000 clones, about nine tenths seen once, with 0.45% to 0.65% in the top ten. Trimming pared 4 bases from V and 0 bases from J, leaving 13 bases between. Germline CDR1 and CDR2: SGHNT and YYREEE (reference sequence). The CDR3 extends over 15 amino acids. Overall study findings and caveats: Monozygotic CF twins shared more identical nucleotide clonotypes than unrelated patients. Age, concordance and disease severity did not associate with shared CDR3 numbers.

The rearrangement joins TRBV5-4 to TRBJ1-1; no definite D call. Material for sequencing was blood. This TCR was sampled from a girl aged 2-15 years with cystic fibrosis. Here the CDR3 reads CASSGGILMNTEAFF. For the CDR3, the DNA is TGTGCCAGCAGCGGAGGGATCCTTATGAACACTGAAGCTTTCTTT.